This entry lists 23 T cell receptor beta chains sequenced from one sample in a study of TIL therapy for anti-PD-1-resistant metastatic lung cancer. The immunoSEQ assay was v3. The assay was immunoSEQ multiplex PCR, and TCRdb's table has in-frame clones only and misses some. This sample carries more than 10,000 clones, 50% to 70% of them seen once, and the ten largest clones take roughly 12%. Documented time point: pre-treatment sample, taken before nivolumab and TIL therapy. Most excised metastases sampled were pleural nodules or supraclavicular lymph nodes. This specimen consisted of tumor tissue, obtained at baseline. Receptors originate from a person aged 25 to 85 with non-small cell lung cancer.

This clone has just a few counts. CDR3 residues: CASSTLGQGPIGELFF. The CDR3 nucleotides are TGTGCCAGCAGTACTCTTGGACAGGGTCCGATCGGGGAGCTGTTTTTT. This sequence joins TRBV27 and TRBJ2-2, with 8 bases fitting TRBD1. V trimming: 5 bases; J trimming: 7 bases; junction bases outside the gene matches: 12. CDR1 and CDR2 from the germline V gene are MNHEY and SMNVEV (reference sequence). The CDR3 has 16 residues.

The rearrangement joins TRBV11-3 to TRBJ1-1; D perhaps matches TRBD1 (6 bases). With 5 bases removed from V and 4 bases from J, the gap between germline ends came to 14 bases. The CDR3 runs 14 residues. From germline, CDR1 is SGHNT and CDR2 YENEEA. Written as DNA, the CDR3 is TGTGCCAGCAGCACGGGCCAGGGGACCACTGAAGCTTTCTTT. Encoded protein: CASSTGQGTTEAFF.

The rearrangement links TRBV27 to TRBJ1-1; D may be TRBD1 (6 bases). Germline assignment: CDR1 MNHEY and CDR2 SMNVEV (reference sequence). Deletions cut 6 bases from V and 1 base from J, with 12 bases between. The CDR3 runs to 14 residues. The CDR3 sequence: CASRYGGQNTEAFF. The CDR3 DNA is TGTGCCAGCAGATACGGGGGGCAGAACACTGAAGCTTTCTTT.

The chain uses TRBV19 and TRBJ1-1, with 8 bases aligning to TRBD1. Germline loops: CDR1 LNHDA, CDR2 SQIVND (reference sequence). The CDR3 runs 19 residues. V lost 5 bases, J lost 1 base, and 18 bases stayed unmatched. The DNA for the CDR3 is TGTGCCAGTAGTTTCCAACTCTTTTCAGGGGGCCGAGGGAACACTGAAGCTTTCTTT. This encodes CASSFQLFSGGRGNTEAFF.

The chain employs TRBV29-1 and TRBJ2-1, with D perhaps TRBD1 (6 bases). Deletions cut 6 bases from V and 8 bases from J, with 14 bases between. The CDR3 loop spans 12 amino acids. Looked up from germline, CDR1 is SQVTM and CDR2 is ANQGSEA. Here the CDR3 DNA reads TGCAGCGTCCTACTACAGGGATATGAGCAGTTCTTC. Its protein product is CSVLLQGYEQFF.

This clone appeared a few times. This chain connects TRBV18 to TRBJ1-5; the match to TRBD1 covers 7 bases. CDR1 is KGHSH and CDR2 is LQKENI in the germline V gene. V shed 0 bases, J shed 5 bases, and the junction held 4 bases outside the gene matches. The CDR3 loop spans 15 amino acids. The CDR3 coding sequence is TGTGCCAGCTCACCACCGGGACAGAGAGATCAGCCCCAGCATTTT. Translated, it gives CASSPPGQRDQPQHF.

V usage is TRBV6-1 and J usage is TRBJ2-3; D unresolved. Germline assignment: CDR1 MNHNS and CDR2 SASEGT. The CDR3 covers 16 residues. V was pared by 0 bases and J by 0 bases, with 10 bases between. The CDR3 reads CASSEAHISSTDTQYF. Here the CDR3 DNA reads TGTGCCAGCAGTGAAGCTCACATTTCTAGCACAGATACGCAGTATTTT.

The genes are TRBV5-1 and TRBJ1-1; D is unresolved. CDR1 SGHRS and CDR2 YFSETQ come from the germline V gene. The CDR3 contains 14 residues. Trimming left V 4 bases short and J 1 base short, with 11 bases between. In nucleotides, the CDR3 is TGCGCCAGCAGCCTTCAAGTGTCGAACACTGAAGCTTTCTTT. It specifies CASSLQVSNTEAFF.

The V and J genes are TRBV6-5 and TRBJ1-6; D gene uncertain. V lost 8 bases and J lost 9, with 14 bases in between. The CDR3 contains 13 residues. The germline gives CDR1 MNHEY, CDR2 SVGAGI. CDR3 coding DNA: TGTGCCAGCGGAAGGGAGTTGGGTTCACCCCTCCACTTT. Translated, it gives CASGRELGSPLHF.

Only a few counts were recorded for this clone. The chain carries TRBV2 and TRBJ1-1, with 9 nucleotides matching TRBD1. The CDR3 is 14 amino acids. CDR1 is SNHLY, CDR2 FYNNEI, per germline. The V gene end was trimmed by 6 bases and the J gene end by 4 bases; junction bases not matched to a gene: 6. The CDR3 DNA reads as TGTGCCAGCAGCCGAAGGACAGGGGTCACTGAAGCTTTCTTT. This codes for CASSRRTGVTEAFF.

This rearrangement joins TRBV10-2 to TRBJ2-5; tentative D call: TRBD2 (6 bases). V was shortened by 2 bases and J by 2 bases, with 15 bases between the two germline ends. CDR1 and CDR2 (germline): WSHSY, SAAADI. There are 16 residues in the CDR3. The DNA for the CDR3 is TGCGCCAGCAGTGAGCCTTCTCGGGGAGGTCAAGAGACCCAGTACTTC. It is translated as CASSEPSRGGQETQYF.

The gene calls are TRBV7-2 and TRBJ1-5; D not certain. The CDR3 length is 15 residues. The germline V and J ends were trimmed by 2 bases and 0 bases, with 8 bases remaining between them. The germline V gene has CDR1 SGHTA and CDR2 FQGNSA. For the CDR3, the DNA is TGTGCCAGCAGCTTACGTGCAGGTAGCAATCAGCCCCAGCATTTT. Translated: CASSLRAGSNQPQHF. The full variable domain, rest sourced from reference TRBV7-2 and TRBJ1-5, is GAGVSQSPSNKVTEKGKDVELRCDPISGHTALYWYRQSLGQGLEFLIYFQGNSAPDKSGLPSDRFSAERTGGSVSTLTIQRTQQEDSAVYLCASSLRAGSNQPQHFGDGTRLSIL.

The rearrangement links TRBV6-5 to TRBJ1-1; the D gene is possibly TRBD1 (5 bases). CDR1 and CDR2 (germline): MNHEY, SVGAGI. Between the trimmed V and J ends, which lost 4 bases and 1 base, there was a span of 10 bases. The CDR3 spans 14 residues. CDR3 bases: TGTGCCAGCAGTTCAAGACAGACGAACACTGAAGCTTTCTTT. This encodes CASSSRQTNTEAFF.

This clone is classed as medium-sized (0.01 to 0.1%). The chain couples TRBV10-2 to TRBJ2-7; 9 positions agree with TRBD2. The J segment lost 6 bases and the V segment lost 7 bases, leaving 10 bases of the junction unmatched. Germline values: CDR1 WSHSY, CDR2 SAAADI. The CDR3 consists of 14 residues. CDR3 nucleotides: TGCGCCAGCATCGGCGGGAGGGACTTCGGCGAGCAGTACTTC. Its translation is CASIGGRDFGEQYF.

The chain couples TRBV11-2 to TRBJ1-2; a possible D gene is TRBD1 (5 bases). The V end was cut by 5 bases, the J end by 4 bases, with 14 bases between. This CDR3 has 14 residues. The germline CDR1 and CDR2 sequences are SGHAT and FQNNGV. The CDR3 is CASSPTRGGYGYTF. For the CDR3, the DNA is TGTGCCAGCAGCCCGACGAGGGGCGGCTATGGCTACACCTTC. The whole variable domain, filled in from reference TRBV11-2 and TRBJ1-2, reads EAGVAQSPRYKIIEKRQSVAFWCNPISGHATLYWYQQILGQGPKLLIQFQNNGVVDDSQLPKDRFSAERLKGVDSTLKIQPAKLEDSAVYLCASSPTRGGYGYTFGSGTRLTVV.

CDR3 amino acids: CASSLSEQYF. The CDR3, as DNA: TGTGCCAGCAGCTTATCCGAGCAGTACTTC. The chain recombines TRBV7-8 with TRBJ2-7; no reliable D call. V lost 2 bases and J 6 bases, leaving 2 bases between the germline ends. CDR1 SGHVS and CDR2 FQNEAQ come from the germline V gene. The CDR3 totals 10 residues.

The chain has TRBV5-1 and TRBJ2-5; 9 bases match TRBD1. The better agreement between TRBJ2-7 and the DNA end casts doubt on the J call. The V gene's germline CDR1 is SGHRS and CDR2 YFSETQ. CDR3 length: 14 amino acids. CDR3 in DNA: TGCGCCAGCAGCCGGGACAGGGTTCACTACGAGCAGTACTTC. As protein: CASSRDRVHYEQYF.

This clone was found once. The V gene is TRBV7-9, the J gene TRBJ2-3; 9 nucleotides match TRBD2. Germline CDR1 reads SEHNR; CDR2 reads FQNEAQ (reference sequence). The trim removed 5 bases at V and 6 bases at J, leaving 6 bases unmatched. The CDR3 loop spans 14 amino acids. The CDR3 protein is CASSPRTSVDTQYF. Written as DNA, the CDR3 is TGTGCCAGCAGCCCCCGGACTAGCGTCGATACGCAGTATTTT.

Here the CDR3 reads CASSFLATSYEQYF. The CDR3 DNA follows: TGTGCCAGCAGCTTTCTAGCGACCTCCTACGAGCAGTACTTC. J is TRBJ2-7 and V is TRBV11-3; possibly TRBD2 for D (6 bases). The CDR3 has 14 amino acids. The V gene's germline CDR1 is SGHNT and CDR2 YENEEA. Trimming left V 3 bases short and J 0 bases short, with 9 bases between.

This clone has only a few counts. The chain uses TRBV2 and TRBJ1-2, with 7 bases lining up with TRBD1. Germline V lookup: CDR1 SNHLY, CDR2 FYNNEI. The V gene end was trimmed by 4 bases and the J gene end by 5 bases; junction bases not matched to a gene: 7. This CDR3 region has 14 residues. DNA for the CDR3: TGTGCCAGCAGTGGAGTCAGGGGGTCATATGGCTACACCTTC. Encoded protein: CASSGVRGSYGYTF.

The V call is TRBV7-8, the J call TRBJ1-2; a weak D match, TRBD1 (5 bases). V lost 2 bases to trimming and J lost 2 bases, with 15 bases between them. Germline V CDR1 and CDR2: SGHVS, FQNEAQ. This CDR3 is 16 amino acids long. Here the CDR3 reads CASSLIGSGGNYGYTF. CDR3 bases: TGTGCCAGCAGCTTAATAGGTTCGGGGGGAAACTATGGCTACACCTTC.

This chain links TRBV5-1 with TRBJ1-1, with TRBD1 matching over 7 bases. CDR1 and CDR2 (germline): SGHRS, YFSETQ. The CDR3 spans 16 residues. V trimming: 7 bases; J trimming: 0 bases; junction bases outside the gene matches: 12. CDR3 residues: CASHDRERGMNTEAFF. CDR3 in DNA: TGCGCCAGCCACGACAGGGAGAGGGGGATGAACACTGAAGCTTTCTTT.

CDR3 sequence: CASSSQATGELFF. CDR3 DNA sequence: TGTGCCAGCAGCTCCCAAGCTACCGGGGAGCTGTTTTTT. The V and J genes are TRBV11-3 and TRBJ2-2; D gene ambiguous. Trimming removed 4 bases from V and 5 bases from J, with 8 bases in between. This CDR3 spans 13 amino acids. From germline, CDR1 is SGHNT and CDR2 YENEEA.